Below are 30 T cell receptor beta chains sequenced from a single sample in a study of T cells after yellow fever vaccination (dated by TCRdb to about 2019). The treatment or condition label here, explained by the study, means: live attenuated yellow fever vaccine strain. Library preparation used 5' RACE. Sequencing took place on an Illumina NovaSeq 6000. TCRdb reanalyzed the raw reads on its own, using fastp at Q25 for trimming and MiXCR for clone calling, and kept in-frame beta chains. For every CDR3 protein sequence, its rows merge into one entry that carries the most common genes and DNA. This sample comprises some 220,000 distinct CDR3 sequences, approximately 3% of them detected only once. Jointly, the top ten make up around 3% of the sample. The sample consisted of CD4+ T cells sorted from PBMCs, taken 10 days after the yellow fever booster vaccination. These receptors originate from a man aged 18 to 30 who received the YFV17D yellow fever vaccine.

This clonotype was counted many times. The rearrangement uses TRBV20-1 and TRBJ1-2; weak D call: TRBD1 (6 bases). V lost 0 bases and J lost 7, with 12 bases in between. The CDR3 extends over 13 amino acids. The germline V gene encodes CDR1 DFQATT and CDR2 SNEGSKA (reference sequence). As DNA, the CDR3 is TGCAGTGCTAGAGAGCAGGGGTATGGTGGCTACACCTTC. This sequence encodes CSAREQGYGGYTF.

This clonotype was counted ten times or more. The rearrangement joins TRBV5-5 to TRBJ2-2; D is undetermined. The CDR3 length is 16 residues. Germline CDR1 and CDR2: SGHKS and YYEKEE (reference sequence). Deletions cut 0 bases from V and 0 bases from J, with 9 bases between. The CDR3 DNA is TGTGCCAGCAGCTTGGTTCCGGGTGCGAACACCGGGGAGCTGTTTTTT. As protein: CASSLVPGANTGELFF.

The genes are TRBV5-4 and TRBJ1-2, with TRBD1 matching 7 bases. The CDR3 runs 15 residues. V lost 4 bases, J lost 3 bases, and 9 bases stayed unmatched. Per the germline V gene, CDR1 is SGHNT and CDR2 is YYREEE (reference sequence). The CDR3 DNA reads as TGTGCCAGCAGCGCAGGGGGGCGGGGTGACTATGGCTACACCTTC. It yields the protein CASSAGGRGDYGYTF.

This clonotype has just a few counts. The rearrangement uses TRBV4-1 and TRBJ2-5, with TRBD1 matching over 7 bases. The ends lost 2 bases at V and 4 bases at J; junction bases unmatched: 10. Germline V gene sequence: CDR1 MGHRA, CDR2 YSYEKL. This CDR3 is 16 amino acids long. Here the CDR3 reads CASSQYSQGVVETQYF. CDR3 nucleotide sequence: TGCGCCAGCAGCCAATATAGTCAGGGGGTGGTAGAGACCCAGTACTTC.

There are many counts of this clonotype. The rearrangement uses TRBV7-3 and TRBJ1-6; TRBD1 matches 8 bases. V dropped 4 bases and J dropped 8; count of bases not matched to a gene: 7. Per germline, CDR1 SGHTA and CDR2 FQGTGA. The CDR3 has 15 residues. This CDR3 reads CASSSGQGKHSPLHF. Written as DNA, the CDR3 is TGTGCCAGCAGCTCCGGACAGGGAAAGCATTCACCCCTCCACTTT.

This clonotype was detected many times. The chain uses TRBV7-3 and TRBJ1-1, with D perhaps TRBD1 (6 bases). Trimming took off 5 bases at V and 1 base at J, with 11 bases between the two ends. The germline V gene has CDR1 SGHTA and CDR2 FQGTGA. This CDR3 comprises 14 residues. In DNA, the CDR3 is TGTGCCAGCAGCCCGGGACACCCGAACACTGAAGCTTTCTTT. Its translation: CASSPGHPNTEAFF.

With respect to this clonotype: A much larger clone differs by one base, so this may be a read error. The chain links TRBV11-1 to TRBJ1-1, with 7 positions matching TRBD1. Looked up from germline, CDR1 is SGHAT and CDR2 is FQDESV (reference sequence). This CDR3 has 13 amino acids. As DNA, the CDR3 is TGTGCCAGCAGCTGGGGACAGACCACTGTAGCTTTCTTT. Protein: CASSWGQTTVAFF.

This clonotype was seen a handful of times. The CDR3 DNA is TGTGCCAGCAGCTTAGCTGGGGGGCGCTTGCGGACAGATACGCAGTATTTT. Translating it yields CASSLAGGRLRTDTQYF. The V gene is TRBV7-2, the J gene TRBJ2-3; the D gene could be TRBD1 or TRBD2 (6 bases each). The CDR3 contains 17 residues. With 0 bases removed from V and 3 bases from J, the gap between germline ends came to 16 bases. The germline CDR1 and CDR2 sequences are SGHTA and FQGNSA.

The chain is built from TRBV15 and TRBJ2-2, with D possibly being TRBD1 (5 bases). The CDR3 has 15 amino acids. Trimming cost V 2 bases and J 4 bases, with 11 bases left between them. Germline CDR1 and CDR2: LNHNV and YYDKDF (reference sequence). CDR3 in amino acids: CATSRNPQATGELFF. DNA for the CDR3: TGTGCCACCAGCAGAAACCCACAGGCCACCGGGGAGCTGTTTTTT.

CDR3 sequence (DNA): TGTGCCACCAGCAGAGTTGTGGGGTTTAATTCACCCCTCCACTTT. Translated, it gives CATSRVVGFNSPLHF. The chain uses TRBV15 and TRBJ1-6; D not certain. The CDR3 extends over 15 amino acids. The V and J ends lost 1 base and 6 bases respectively, with 10 bases between them. Germline values: CDR1 LNHNV, CDR2 YYDKDF (reference sequence).

This clonotype appeared many times. V and J are TRBV20-1 and TRBJ1-2, with no clear D. The CDR3 is made up of 13 amino acids. Per germline, CDR1 DFQATT and CDR2 SNEGSKA (reference sequence). V lost 6 bases and J 7 bases, leaving 18 bases between the germline ends. CDR3 residues: CSASKSGYGGYTF. The CDR3 DNA is TGCAGTGCCTCAAAGTCGGGATATGGTGGCTACACCTTC.

Many counts were recorded for this clonotype. The chain's CDR3 is CASSQGTDYNSPLHF. The CDR3 coding sequence is TGTGCCAGCAGCCAAGGGACAGACTATAATTCACCCCTCCACTTT. The genes are TRBV3-1 and TRBJ1-6; tentative D call: TRBD1 (6 bases). The CDR3 extends over 15 amino acids. V was shortened by 1 base and J by 3 bases, with 7 bases between the two germline ends. CDR1 is LGHDT, CDR2 YNNKEL, per germline (reference sequence).

This clonotype occurred a few times. The gene calls are TRBV27 and TRBJ1-2, with D unclear. From germline, CDR1 is MNHEY and CDR2 SMNVEV (reference sequence). Trimming stripped 8 bases from V and 1 base from J, with 17 bases between. This CDR3 has 15 residues. The CDR3 coding sequence is TGTGCCAGCGCTATGGCCCCGGGTTATAACTATGGCTACACCTTC. This translates into CASAMAPGYNYGYTF.

This clonotype has a count of ten or more. The CDR3 protein is CASSPIQRGDTEAFF. The DNA of the CDR3 is TGCGCCAGCAGTCCTATACAGCGCGGAGACACTGAAGCTTTCTTT. This chain links TRBV10-2 with TRBJ1-1, with unresolved D. Trimming removed 5 bases from V and 3 bases from J, with 16 bases in between. The germline V gene has CDR1 WSHSY and CDR2 SAAADI. The CDR3 covers 15 residues.

At least ten counts were recorded for this clonotype. V and J are TRBV20-1 and TRBJ2-3, with 8 nucleotides matching TRBD2. This CDR3 is built from 15 residues. Germline trimming cut 4 bases from V and 2 bases from J; bases unmatched to any gene: 8. Per germline, CDR1 DFQATT and CDR2 SNEGSKA (reference sequence). The CDR3 region has the DNA TGCAGTGCTACCGCTAGGCGGGGGGACACAGATACGCAGTATTTT. The encoded protein is CSATARRGDTDTQYF.

V is TRBV5-4 and J is TRBJ2-3; D ambiguous. Trimming took off 2 bases at V and 1 base at J, with 11 bases between the two ends. Germline CDR1 is SGHNT and CDR2 is YYREEE (reference sequence). The CDR3 is 15 amino acids. As DNA, the CDR3 is TGTGCCAGCAGCTTTGGCAGAATGGGCACAGATACGCAGTATTTT. As protein: CASSFGRMGTDTQYF.

The genes are TRBV19 and TRBJ1-1; 7 nucleotides align to TRBD1. This CDR3 is built from 12 residues. J gave up 3 bases and V 11 bases, and 6 bases lay outside the gene matches. Germline loops: CDR1 LNHDA, CDR2 SQIVND (reference sequence). The CDR3 protein is CAGRGTDTEAFF. CDR3 coding DNA: TGTGCCGGAAGAGGGACAGACACTGAAGCTTTCTTT. Variable domain in full (rest from reference TRBV19 and TRBJ1-1): DGGITQSPKYLFRKEGQNVTLSCEQNLNHDAMYWYRQDPGQGLRLIYYSQIVNDFQKGDIAEGYSVSREKKESFPLTVTSAQKNPTAFYLCAGRGTDTEAFFGQGTRLTVV.

The chain employs TRBV15 and TRBJ1-6; D call uncertain. The V end was cut by 3 bases, the J end by 6 bases, with 6 bases between. The CDR3 is 13 amino acids. Germline values: CDR1 LNHNV, CDR2 YYDKDF (reference sequence). CDR3 protein: CATSRELNSPLHF. As DNA, the CDR3 is TGTGCCACCAGCAGGGAACTTAATTCACCCCTCCACTTT.

The chain uses TRBV20-1 and TRBJ1-5; weak D call: TRBD1 (5 bases). The V end lost 3 bases, the J end lost 4 bases, and 10 bases lay between the germline ends. The CDR3 contains 13 residues. The germline V gene encodes CDR1 DFQATT and CDR2 SNEGSKA (reference sequence). The DNA for the CDR3 is TGCAGTGCTAGTGACAGAGTTAATCAGCCCCAGCATTTT. Translated, it gives CSASDRVNQPQHF.

This clonotype was seen ten or more times. The rearrangement uses TRBV7-8 and TRBJ2-3, with unresolved D. Trimming left V 1 base short and J 9 bases short, with 14 bases between. The germline CDR1 and CDR2 sequences are SGHVS and FQNEAQ. The CDR3 totals 14 residues. CDR3: CASSLGAPSWTQYF. The CDR3 DNA reads as TGTGCCAGCAGCTTAGGGGCTCCCTCGTGGACGCAGTATTTT.

This clonotype was counted many times. The chain joins TRBV7-9 to TRBJ1-1; TRBD1 agrees at 7 bases. The CDR3 covers 14 residues. Per the germline V gene, CDR1 is SEHNR and CDR2 is FQNEAQ (reference sequence). With V trimmed by 5 bases and J by 10 bases, 13 bases remained unmatched. DNA of the CDR3: TGTGCCAGCAGCCAGAGCCCAGGGGGACGTCGAGCTTTCTTT. Translating it yields CASSQSPGGRRAFF.

This clonotype came up many times. This chain's CDR3 is CASSLTAGGWQFF. CDR3 DNA: TGTGCCAGCAGCTTGACGGCAGGGGGGTGGCAGTTCTTC. The V gene is TRBV5-5, the J gene TRBJ2-1; possible D gene TRBD1, 7 bases. CDR3 length: 13 residues. Per the germline V gene, CDR1 is SGHKS and CDR2 is YYEKEE (reference sequence). V was pared by 1 base and J by 12 bases, with 14 bases between.

This clonotype was counted only a few times. This rearrangement joins TRBV6-2 or TRBV6-3 to TRBJ2-2; D is unclear. This CDR3 is 15 amino acids long. V was trimmed by 1 base and J by 2 bases, leaving 8 bases between them. Germline V gives CDR1 MNHEY, CDR2 SVGEGT. The CDR3 nucleotides read TGTGCCAGCAGTTACTTACCACGAAACACCGGGGAGCTGTTTTTT. Amino acid sequence: CASSYLPRNTGELFF.

Ten or more counts support this clonotype. The chain has TRBV11-1 and TRBJ2-1; D is perhaps TRBD2 (5 bases). Trimming took 5 bases from V and 7 from J, leaving 15 bases between them. Germline V gives CDR1 SGHAT, CDR2 FQDESV (reference sequence). This CDR3 contains 14 residues. The CDR3 spells CASSTERSRNEQFF. CDR3 coding DNA: TGTGCCAGCAGCACTGAGCGGTCTCGGAATGAGCAGTTCTTC.

The V and J genes are TRBV7-9 and TRBJ2-5; D gene unclear. From germline, CDR1 is SEHNR and CDR2 FQNEAQ (reference sequence). The CDR3 extends over 13 amino acids. Trimming took 5 bases from V and 1 from J, leaving 8 bases between them. CDR3 coding DNA: TGTGCCAGCAGCCCGCAACCCCAAGAGACCCAGTACTTC. The encoded protein is CASSPQPQETQYF.

This clonotype has only a few counts. The rearrangement links TRBV11-3 to TRBJ2-5; D might be TRBD2 (6 bases). This CDR3 contains 14 residues. Germline CDR1 is SGHNT and CDR2 is YENEEA. The germline V and J ends were trimmed by 5 bases and 2 bases, with 12 bases remaining between them. The CDR3 DNA sequence: TGTGCCAGCAGCCCCGGGGGAGAGCAAGAGACCCAGTACTTC. Translation: CASSPGGEQETQYF.

This clonotype was counted a few times. This chain connects TRBV4-3 to TRBJ2-5; TRBD2 matches at 7 bases. CDR3 length: 16 residues. Germline V gene data show CDR1 as LGHNA and CDR2 as YSLEER. Unmatched junction bases numbered 8, after V lost 1 base and J lost 3 bases. CDR3 in amino acids: CASSQVGGGPEETQYF. The CDR3 coding sequence is TGCGCCAGCAGCCAAGTTGGGGGGGGACCAGAAGAGACCCAGTACTTC.

Only a few counts were recorded for this clonotype. The chain links TRBV11-2 to TRBJ2-5; no firm D call. The germline V gene has CDR1 SGHAT and CDR2 FQNNGV. This CDR3 comprises 17 residues. The ends were cut back, 6 bases at V and 0 bases at J, with 20 bases in the middle. In nucleotides, the CDR3 is TGTGCCAGCAGGCTCCCCGAGCTTCCCTTTTACCAAGAGACCCAGTACTTC. Amino acid sequence: CASRLPELPFYQETQYF. The variable domain in full, completed from reference TRBV11-2 and TRBJ2-5, reads EAGVAQSPRYKIIEKRQSVAFWCNPISGHATLYWYQQILGQGPKLLIQFQNNGVVDDSQLPKDRFSAERLKGVDSTLKIQPAKLEDSAVYLCASRLPELPFYQETQYFGPGTRLLVL.

The table lists this clonotype with many counts. This rearrangement joins TRBV5-1 to TRBJ1-4; D gene unclear. The V end was cut by 4 bases, the J end by 3 bases, with 7 bases between. The CDR3 runs 13 residues. The germline gives CDR1 SGHRS, CDR2 YFSETQ. CDR3: CASSARPNEKLFF. The CDR3, as DNA: TGCGCCAGCAGCGCAAGACCTAATGAAAAACTGTTTTTT.

Many counts were recorded for this clonotype. The chain couples TRBV10-2 to TRBJ2-3, with D hard to call. Deletions cut 2 bases from V and 0 bases from J, with 6 bases between. The CDR3 contains 14 residues. Germline V CDR1 and CDR2: WSHSY, SAAADI. The CDR3 region is CASSEPWSTDTQYF. For the CDR3, the DNA is TGCGCCAGCAGTGAGCCGTGGAGCACAGATACGCAGTATTTT.